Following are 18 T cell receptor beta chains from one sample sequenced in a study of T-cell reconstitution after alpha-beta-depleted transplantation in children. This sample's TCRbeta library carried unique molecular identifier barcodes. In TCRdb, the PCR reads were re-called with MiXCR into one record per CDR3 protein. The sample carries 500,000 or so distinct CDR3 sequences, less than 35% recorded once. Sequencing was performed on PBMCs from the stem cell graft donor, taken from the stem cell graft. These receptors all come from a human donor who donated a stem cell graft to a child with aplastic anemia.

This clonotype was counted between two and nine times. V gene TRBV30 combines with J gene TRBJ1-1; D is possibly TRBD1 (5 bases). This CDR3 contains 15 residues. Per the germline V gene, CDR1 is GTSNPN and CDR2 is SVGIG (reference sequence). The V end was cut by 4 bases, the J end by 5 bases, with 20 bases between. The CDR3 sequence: CAWTMGGFGSTEAFF. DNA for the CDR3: TGTGCCTGGACCATGGGGGGGTTTGGGAGTACTGAAGCTTTCTTT.

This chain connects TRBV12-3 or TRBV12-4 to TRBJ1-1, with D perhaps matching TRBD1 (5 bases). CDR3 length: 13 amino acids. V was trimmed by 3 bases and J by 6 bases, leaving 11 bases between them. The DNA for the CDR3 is TGTGCCAGCAGTTTCCTAGGGGCTCCTGAAGCTTTCTTT. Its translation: CASSFLGAPEAFF.

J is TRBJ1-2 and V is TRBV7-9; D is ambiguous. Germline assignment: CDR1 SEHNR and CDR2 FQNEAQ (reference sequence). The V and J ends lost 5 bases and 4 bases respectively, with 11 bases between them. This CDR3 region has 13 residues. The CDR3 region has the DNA TGTGCCAGCAGCCCTGATTTTTCCTATGGCTACACCTTC. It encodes CASSPDFSYGYTF.

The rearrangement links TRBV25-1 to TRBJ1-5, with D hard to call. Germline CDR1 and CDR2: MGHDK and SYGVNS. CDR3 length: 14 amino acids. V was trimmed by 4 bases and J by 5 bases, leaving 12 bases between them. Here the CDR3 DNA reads TGTGCCAGCAGTGGTTGGGGTGGGGATCAGCCCCAGCATTTT. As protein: CASSGWGGDQPQHF.

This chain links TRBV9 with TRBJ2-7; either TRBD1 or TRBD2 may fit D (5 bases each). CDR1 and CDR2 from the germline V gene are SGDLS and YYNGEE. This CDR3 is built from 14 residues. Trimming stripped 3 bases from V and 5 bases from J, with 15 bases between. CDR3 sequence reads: CASSAAGTYDEQYF. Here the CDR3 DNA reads TGTGCCAGCAGCGCGGCCGGGACCTATGACGAGCAGTACTTC.

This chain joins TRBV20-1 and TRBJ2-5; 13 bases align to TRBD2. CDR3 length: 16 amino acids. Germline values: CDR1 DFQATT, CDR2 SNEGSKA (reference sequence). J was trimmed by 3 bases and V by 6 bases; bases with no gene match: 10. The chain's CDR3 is CSAPGLAGWVEETQYF. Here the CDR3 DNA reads TGCAGTGCCCCGGGACTAGCGGGATGGGTGGAAGAGACCCAGTACTTC.

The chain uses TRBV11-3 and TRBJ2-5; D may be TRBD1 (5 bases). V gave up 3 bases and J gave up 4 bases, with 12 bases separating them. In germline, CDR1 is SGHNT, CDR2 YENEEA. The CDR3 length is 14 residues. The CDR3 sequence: CASSFNQGGETQYF. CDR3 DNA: TGTGCCAGCAGCTTTAATCAGGGCGGAGAGACCCAGTACTTC.

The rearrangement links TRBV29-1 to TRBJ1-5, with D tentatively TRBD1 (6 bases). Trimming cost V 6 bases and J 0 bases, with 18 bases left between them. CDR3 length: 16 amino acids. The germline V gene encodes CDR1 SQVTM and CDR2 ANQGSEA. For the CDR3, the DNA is TGCAGCGTCCTAGACAGGACCCCGAATAGCAATCAGCCCCAGCATTTT. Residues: CSVLDRTPNSNQPQHF.

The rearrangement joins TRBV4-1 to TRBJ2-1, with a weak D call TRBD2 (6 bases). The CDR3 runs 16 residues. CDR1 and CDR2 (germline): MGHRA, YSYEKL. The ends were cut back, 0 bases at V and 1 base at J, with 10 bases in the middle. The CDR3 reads CASSQDSGVSYNEQFF. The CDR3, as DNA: TGCGCCAGCAGCCAAGATTCGGGAGTTTCCTACAATGAGCAGTTCTTC.

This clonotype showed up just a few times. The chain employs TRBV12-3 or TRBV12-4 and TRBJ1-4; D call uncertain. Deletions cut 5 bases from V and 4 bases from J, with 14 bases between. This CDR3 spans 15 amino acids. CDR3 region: CASSPAVRNNEKLFF. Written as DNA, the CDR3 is TGTGCCAGCAGTCCAGCAGTTCGAAATAATGAAAAACTGTTTTTT.

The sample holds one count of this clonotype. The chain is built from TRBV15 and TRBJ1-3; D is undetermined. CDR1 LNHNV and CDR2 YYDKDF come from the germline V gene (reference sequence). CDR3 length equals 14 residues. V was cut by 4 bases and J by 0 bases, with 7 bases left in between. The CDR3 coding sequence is TGTGCCACCAGCATAGGGAGCTCTGGAAACACCATATATTTT. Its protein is CATSIGSSGNTIYF.

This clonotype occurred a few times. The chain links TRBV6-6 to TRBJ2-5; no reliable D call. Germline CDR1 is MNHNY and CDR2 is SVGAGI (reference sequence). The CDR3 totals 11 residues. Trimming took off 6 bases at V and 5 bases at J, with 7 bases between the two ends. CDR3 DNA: TGTGCCAGCAGCCGGTCCGAGACCCAGTACTTC. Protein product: CASSRSETQYF.

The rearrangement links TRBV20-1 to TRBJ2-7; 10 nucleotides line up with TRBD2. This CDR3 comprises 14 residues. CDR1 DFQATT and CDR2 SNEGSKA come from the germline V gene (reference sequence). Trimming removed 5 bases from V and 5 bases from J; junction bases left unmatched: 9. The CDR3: CSAVRTSGAHEQYV. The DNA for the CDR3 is TGCAGTGCTGTCCGGACTAGCGGTGCACACGAGCAGTACGTC.

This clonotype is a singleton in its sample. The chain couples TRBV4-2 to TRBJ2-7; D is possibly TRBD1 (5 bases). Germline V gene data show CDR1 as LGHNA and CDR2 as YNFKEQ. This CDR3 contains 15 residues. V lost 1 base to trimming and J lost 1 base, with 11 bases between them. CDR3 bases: TGTGCCAGCAGCCAAGGGGGCGCCCTATCCTACGAGCAGTACTTC. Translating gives CASSQGGALSYEQYF.

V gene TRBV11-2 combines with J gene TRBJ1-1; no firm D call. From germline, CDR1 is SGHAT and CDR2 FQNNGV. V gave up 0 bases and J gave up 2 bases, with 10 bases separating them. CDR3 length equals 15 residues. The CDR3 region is CASSLEPGFNTEAFF. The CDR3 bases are TGTGCCAGCAGCTTAGAACCGGGTTTCAACACTGAAGCTTTCTTT.

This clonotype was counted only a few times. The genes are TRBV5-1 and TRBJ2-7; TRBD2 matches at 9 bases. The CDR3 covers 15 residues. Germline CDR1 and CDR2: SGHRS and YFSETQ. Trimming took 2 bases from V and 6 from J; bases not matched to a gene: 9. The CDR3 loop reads CASSFGGRASGEQYV. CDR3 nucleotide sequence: TGCGCCAGCAGCTTTGGCGGGAGGGCCTCCGGCGAGCAGTACGTC.

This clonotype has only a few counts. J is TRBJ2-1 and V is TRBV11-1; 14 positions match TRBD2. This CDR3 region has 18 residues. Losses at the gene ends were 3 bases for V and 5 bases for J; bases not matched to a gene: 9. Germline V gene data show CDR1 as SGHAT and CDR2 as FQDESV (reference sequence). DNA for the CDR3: TGTGCCAGCAGCTTCAGACTAGCGGGAGGGGGGAGAAACAATGAGCAGTTCTTC. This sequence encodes CASSFRLAGGGRNNEQFF.

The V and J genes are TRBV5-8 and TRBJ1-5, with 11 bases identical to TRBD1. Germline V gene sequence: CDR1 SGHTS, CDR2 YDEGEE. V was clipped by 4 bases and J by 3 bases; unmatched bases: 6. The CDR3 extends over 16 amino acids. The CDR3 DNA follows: TGTGCCAGCAGCCCAGGGGACAGGGGGAACAATCAGCCCCAGCATTTT. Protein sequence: CASSPGDRGNNQPQHF.